The T cell receptor (beta chain) under discussion was sequenced for a study (dated by TCRdb to about 2015). In terms of the full investigation: The study tested whether tumor-infiltrating Tregs in breast cancer are recruited from blood Tregs or converted in situ from other CD4+ T cell subsets.

Full-length TCR variable regions were amplified by 5' RACE PCR with constant-region reverse primers, and semi-nested PCR with Nested Universal Primer A was subsequently performed. The ReliaPrep RNA Cell Miniprep System was used to extract total RNA, which was then reverse transcribed into 5'RACE-ready cDNA with the SMARTer RACE 5'/3' Kit. Multiplex adaptors were used to barcode full-length TCR alpha and beta libraries, and the barcoded libraries were sequenced on an Illumina MiSeq. Regarding the original processing steps: For each of nine subset-tissue groups, sequencing data from the five patients were pooled, and the groups were then compared using unsupervised clustering of TCR gene usage. The Morisita-Horn index was used to calculate repertoire similarity, with shared sequences weighted by how much each contributed to each repertoire. TCRdb applied fastp at Q25 and MiXCR to the public reads, then kept only in-frame beta chains. Identical CDR3 proteins give one entry, which carries the most common genes and DNA. Here the V and J calls rest on TCRdb's processing, not on the authors' analysis. Counted in this sample were 30,000 or so distinct CDR3 sequences; approximately 24% of them appeared once. Roughly 4% of the sample is held by the ten biggest clonotypes.

CD4+CD45RO+CD25- cells were isolated as memory CD4+ T cells. Tregs, naive and memory CD4+ T cells from tumor, blood and ipsilateral draining lymph nodes of a few breast cancer patients underwent full-length TCR alpha and beta sequencing. Ficoll density gradient centrifugation was used to isolate mononuclear cells from either lymph nodes or about 49 ml of peripheral blood. A purity exceeding 90% was confirmed by FACS for the sorted cell populations. Counted from cysteine to phenylalanine, this CDR3 has 14 amino acids. Of all the DNA, just the CDR3 is kept, 42 bases in frame from base 1. V loses 5 bases, J loses 5 bases, and the germline ends lie 16 bases apart. The germline V gene gives CDR1 as SGDLS and CDR2 as YYNGEE. Notes on this clonotype: What this receptor recognizes is not known. The input lacks base qualities; no much larger clone sits a single base away.

Overall study results and their limits: Tumor memory CD4+ T cell TCR gene usage clustered with blood and lymph node memory CD4+ cells and lymph node naive CD4+ cells. The greatest overlap of tumor-infiltrating Treg TCR alpha and beta sequences was observed with tumor naive CD4+ T cells, followed by blood naive CD4+ T cells. Validation in the larger cohort was restricted to a single TCR beta V-J rearrangement rather than whole repertoires.

The chain is assembled from TRBV9 and TRBJ2-5; perhaps TRBD1 is the D gene, with 6 bases matching. Sequenced input: memory CD4+ T cells sorted from blood. In the paper's terms, the cell subset or site label means: memory CD4+ T cells, CD4+CD45RO+CD25-. The TCR sequence derives from a female donor with breast cancer. The CDR3 protein is CASSKTGSRETQYF. The nucleotide sequence reads TGTGCCAGCAGTAAAACAGGGTCACGGGAGACCCAGTACTTC.